These T cell receptor beta chains were read from a single sample in a study of T cell repertoires in cytomegalovirus infection. These receptors are not linked to any known antigen. TCRdb re-derived calls from the reads in MiXCR, one entry per CDR3 protein. The sample includes around 71,000 distinct CDR3 sequences, about 40% of them seen just once. Sequenced material: CD8+ T cells from cultured PBMCs, taken from culture after CMV antigen stimulation. These receptors came from a human donor in good health (CMV status not recorded). Some clones in this sample may be carry-over from other donors' samples. Both conserved end residues are trimmed from each CDR3.

J gene | V gene | CDR3 protein
TRBJ2-1 | TRBV7-2 | ASSSSPGLAGGNEQF
TRBJ2-1 | TRBV29-1 | SVEGGTGTGYNEQF
TRBJ1-5 | TRBV4-1 | ASSQLTGGGYQPQH
TRBJ1-2 | TRBV27 | ASSSTTGQDPYGYT
TRBJ1-5 | TRBV7-8 | ASSLGAGGNQPQH
TRBJ2-7 | TRBV5-1 | ASSLAVTGYDEQY
TRBJ2-3 | TRBV13 | ASSWRGQSTDTQY
TRBJ1-5 | TRBV6-5 | ASSHGGVQGNQPQH
TRBJ2-3 | TRBV7-2 | ASSHRGGFTDTQY
TRBJ1-5 | TRBV5-6 | ASSSGTINQPQH
TRBJ1-1 | TRBV5-6 | ASSFVTNTEAF
TRBJ2-1 | TRBV5-8 | ASSPTGTRNEQF
TRBJ2-1 | TRBV7-8 | ASSLVSGDSYNEQF
TRBJ2-1 | TRBV20-1 | SARDLSGGGLYNEQF
TRBJ1-2 | TRBV4-1 | ASSQVPAVEGYT
TRBJ1-2 | TRBV6-6 | ASSYSGSGGYT
TRBJ1-5 | TRBV2 | ASRGAASNQPQH
TRBJ2-7 | TRBV12-3/TRBV12-4 | ASSQGTPSDEQY
TRBJ1-2 | TRBV24-1 | ATSDPDQAAEESYT
TRBJ2-4 | TRBV27 | ASRDGLLAKNIQY
TRBJ2-7 | TRBV27 | ASSLGVAVREQY
TRBJ1-2 | TRBV28 | ASSLLSQGHNYGYT
TRBJ1-5 | TRBV20-1 | SASGQRSNQPQH
TRBJ1-2 | TRBV6-1 | ASRSWTAANYGYT
TRBJ1-2 | TRBV5-5 | ASSPKGAVSYGYT
TRBJ2-7 | TRBV6-5 | ASSYATGDSSYEQY
TRBJ1-1 | TRBV7-9 | ASSLERMNTEAF
TRBJ2-7 | TRBV6-6 | ASSLGQGQPEQY
TRBJ2-3 | TRBV7-8 | ASSPRGGGIADTQY
TRBJ2-5 | TRBV7-6 | ASSRDRGHPEQETQY
TRBJ2-3 | TRBV20-1 | SARDLTDTQY